These T cell receptor beta chains were read from a single sample in a study of neurological immune-mediated disorders. MiXCR, applied by TCRdb to the 5' RACE reads, yields one record per CDR3 protein. This table holds roughly 48,000 distinct CDR3 sequences, roughly 13% found once. Sequencing was done on a sample of PBMCs. All receptors derive from a male donor with HTLV-1-associated myelopathy (HAM/TSP). CDR3s include the opening cysteine and the closing phenylalanine or tryptophan. Each record gives: D gene, V gene, J gene, CDR3 protein. The D gene is left open where the match is weak.

D: NA; V: TRBV5-1; J: TRBJ2-7; CDR3: CASSLEGGSEQYF
D: NA; V: TRBV27; J: TRBJ2-3; CDR3: CASSAGPPGTDTQYF
D: NA; V: TRBV7-2; J: TRBJ2-5; CDR3: CASSLDVKTQYF
D: NA; V: TRBV20-1; J: TRBJ1-4; CDR3: CSARVNEKLFF
D: NA; V: TRBV5-1; J: TRBJ1-6; CDR3: CASSSSGTHNSPLHF
D: NA; V: TRBV6-5; J: TRBJ2-7; CDR3: CASSYSGHFDEQYF
D: NA; V: TRBV14; J: TRBJ2-5; CDR3: CASSHWGSPGAETQYF
D: TRBD1; V: TRBV11-3; J: TRBJ2-5; CDR3: CASSPGGGQGAQETQYF
D: TRBD2; V: TRBV28; J: TRBJ2-3; CDR3: CASSRTSGGAHTQYF
D: NA; V: TRBV5-1; J: TRBJ1-2; CDR3: CASNTGEANYGYTF
D: NA; V: TRBV7-2; J: TRBJ1-6; CDR3: CASRRGSSYNSPLHF
D: NA; V: TRBV14; J: TRBJ2-6; CDR3: CASSQVWTGANVLTF
D: NA; V: TRBV7-7; J: TRBJ2-1; CDR3: CASSLDKGAEQFF
D: NA; V: TRBV7-8; J: TRBJ1-2; CDR3: CASSLAVVGAHGYTF
D: NA; V: TRBV7-9; J: TRBJ2-2; CDR3: CASSFETVANTGELFF
D: NA; V: TRBV20-1; J: TRBJ1-1; CDR3: CSAYPGKANTEAFF
D: NA; V: TRBV6-6; J: TRBJ1-1; CDR3: CASSTGQVNTEAFF
D: TRBD1; V: TRBV7-6; J: TRBJ1-4; CDR3: CASRPGQGNEKLFF
D: NA; V: TRBV7-6; J: TRBJ1-5; CDR3: CASSLEATGSVVVNQPQHF
D: NA; V: TRBV5-5; J: TRBJ1-5; CDR3: CASSRDTGRTKGVNQPQHF
D: TRBD2; V: TRBV20-1; J: TRBJ2-3; CDR3: CSAGGVTDTQYF
D: NA; V: TRBV4-3; J: TRBJ2-4; CDR3: CASSQDIAGAWTKNIQYF
D: NA; V: TRBV12-3/TRBV12-4; J: TRBJ1-5; CDR3: CASSLIRSNQPQHF
D: TRBD1; V: TRBV6-6; J: TRBJ1-5; CDR3: CASTVGTANQPQHF
D: NA; V: TRBV7-8; J: TRBJ2-1; CDR3: CASSLVTTYNEQFF
D: TRBD1; V: TRBV5-1; J: TRBJ1-4; CDR3: CASTATGGEKLFF
D: TRBD2; V: TRBV5-1; J: TRBJ2-5; CDR3: CASSMNHPGGQETQYF
D: TRBD1; V: TRBV7-8; J: TRBJ2-5; CDR3: CASSRDRGRQETQYF
D: NA; V: TRBV4-3; J: TRBJ1-5; CDR3: CTSSQDLLSHNQPQHF
D: TRBD1; V: TRBV5-5; J: TRBJ2-3; CDR3: CASSLWMDRGRTDTQYF
D: TRBD2; V: TRBV20-1; J: TRBJ2-4; CDR3: CSALQGRGGIQYF
D: TRBD1; V: TRBV7-3; J: TRBJ1-1; CDR3: CASSATGGGISLFF
D: NA; V: TRBV5-1; J: TRBJ2-1; CDR3: CASSLMPGSEQFF
D: NA; V: TRBV2; J: TRBJ2-7; CDR3: CASSPEGGYEQYF
D: NA; V: TRBV20-1; J: TRBJ1-5; CDR3: CSAGGFGNQPQHF
D: TRBD1; V: TRBV6-5; J: TRBJ2-7; CDR3: CASRARDRSGEQYF
D: NA; V: TRBV29-1; J: TRBJ2-7; CDR3: CSVQGLREQYF
D: NA; V: TRBV5-5; J: TRBJ2-7; CDR3: CASSPRQQSSYEQYF
D: TRBD2; V: TRBV29-1; J: TRBJ2-3; CDR3: CSVGRSGGGHTQYF
D: TRBD2; V: TRBV7-2; J: TRBJ2-7; CDR3: CASSLDRGGFYEQYF
D: NA; V: TRBV2; J: TRBJ2-5; CDR3: CASKALGETQYF
D: NA; V: TRBV20-1; J: TRBJ2-7; CDR3: CSVEAHGATQREQYF
D: NA; V: TRBV20-1; J: TRBJ1-1; CDR3: CSVPAAQKNTEAFF
D: NA; V: TRBV10-2; J: TRBJ1-4; CDR3: CASRGDEKLFF
D: NA; V: TRBV24-1; J: TRBJ1-6; CDR3: CATSHGQSDTPLHF
D: TRBD1; V: TRBV5-8; J: TRBJ2-3; CDR3: CASSRGTGVRTDTQYF
D: NA; V: TRBV5-1; J: TRBJ1-3; CDR3: CASSFTGSGNTIYF
D: NA; V: TRBV7-2; J: TRBJ1-1; CDR3: CASSLIRGAEAFF
D: NA; V: TRBV20-1; J: TRBJ1-4; CDR3: CSAETPGHNEKLFF
D: NA; V: TRBV5-1; J: TRBJ2-5; CDR3: CASSLDGMGQETQYF
D: NA; V: TRBV7-2; J: TRBJ1-5; CDR3: CASSLSNQPQHF
D: NA; V: TRBV5-1; J: TRBJ2-7; CDR3: CASSDLAYDEQYF
D: NA; V: TRBV15; J: TRBJ2-2; CDR3: CATSRGVQGSAGELFF